This T cell receptor (beta chain) was identified in a study of spatial heterogeneity in lung cancer. About the research overall: Alpha-chain detections were consistently fewer than beta-chain detections among the sequences.

The time point denotes: sample taken at primary tumor resection. The presence of a unique molecular identifier marked each TCR cDNA molecule. One entry per CDR3 protein, called by TCRdb with MiXCR from the 5' RACE reads. The table records roughly 48,000 distinct CDR3 sequences, about 5.8% of them present only once. The germline V gene encodes CDR1 MNHNS and CDR2 SASEGT. The CDR3 has 15 amino acids. V was clipped by 10 bases and J by 2 bases, with 15 bases between them. The chain is built from TRBV6-1 and TRBJ2-6; D is perhaps TRBD2 (5 bases). The sample consisted of PBMCs, taken at surgery. This TCR derives from a male donor with early-stage non-small cell lung cancer. The chain's CDR3 is CATRPGETGANVLTF. The CDR3 nucleotides are TGTGCCACCCGCCCCGGGGAAACTGGGGCCAACGTCCTGACTTTC.